This entry lists 17 T cell receptor beta chains sequenced from one sample in a study of control samples from healthy donors and cancer patients. Measured with immunoSEQ multiplex PCR; TCRdb has only the in-frame clones, and not every one. The data hold some 120,000 clones, with more than 80% observed a single time. Sequencing input: PBMCs. The source of these receptors is a woman aged 45-59 years with colorectal cancer.

There are a few counts of this clone. The V and J genes are TRBV2 and TRBJ1-5; a weak D match, TRBD1 (5 bases). This CDR3 has 14 residues. Deletions cut 6 bases from V and 3 bases from J, with 12 bases between. Germline V gives CDR1 SNHLY, CDR2 FYNNEI. CDR3 coding DNA: TGTGCCAGCAGGGGGGTAGGGCTCAATCAGCCCCAGCATTTT. As protein: CASRGVGLNQPQHF.

The rearrangement uses TRBV5-1 and TRBJ1-4; TRBD1 aligns across 7 bases. Germline CDR1 and CDR2: SGHRS and YFSETQ. The CDR3 is made up of 15 amino acids. After removal of 0 bases from V and 7 bases from J, the junction contained 6 bases not matched to a gene. The CDR3 DNA is TGCGCCAGCAGCTTGGAGCGACAGGGAGGTGAAAAACTGTTTTTT. It yields the protein CASSLERQGGEKLFF.

The chain joins TRBV11-3 to TRBJ2-7, with 7 nucleotides matching TRBD1. Trimming cost V 1 base and J 1 base; bases outside gene matches: 1. The CDR3 length is 14 residues. Germline V gene data show CDR1 as SGHNT and CDR2 as YENEEA. The CDR3 loop reads CASSLAGGSYEQYF. The CDR3 nucleotides are TGTGCCAGCAGCTTAGCAGGGGGTTCCTACGAGCAGTACTTC.

The chain uses TRBV30 and TRBJ2-1; 14 positions match TRBD2. V dropped 5 bases and J dropped 6; count of bases not matched to a gene: 3. The CDR3 length is 14 residues. Germline CDR1 reads GTSNPN; CDR2 reads SVGIG (reference sequence). The CDR3 bases are TGTGCCTGGGTGGGACTAGCGGGAGTCAATGAGCAGTTCTTC. Protein sequence: CAWVGLAGVNEQFF.

The rearrangement joins TRBV28 to TRBJ2-7; D remains ambiguous. The CDR3 runs 14 residues. The V end was cut by 4 bases, the J end by 5 bases, with 15 bases between. The germline V gene has CDR1 MDHEN and CDR2 SYDVKM. The CDR3 nucleotides are TGTGCCAGCAGTTCCCCGGGCCGCTCACACGAGCAGTACTTC. Residues: CASSSPGRSHEQYF.

The chain's CDR3 is CASSDRDRGGYTF. The CDR3 bases are TGTGCCAGTAGTGACCGGGACAGGGGTGGCTACACCTTC. The V and J genes are TRBV19 and TRBJ1-2, with TRBD1 identical over 10 bases. The germline V gene encodes CDR1 LNHDA and CDR2 SQIVND (reference sequence). After removal of 5 bases from V and 7 bases from J, the junction contained 4 bases not matched to a gene. This CDR3 spans 13 amino acids.

The chain has TRBV7-9 and TRBJ2-2, with TRBD1 identical over 9 bases. From germline, CDR1 is SEHNR and CDR2 FQNEAQ (reference sequence). There are 16 residues in the CDR3. The ends lost 5 bases at V and 1 base at J; junction bases unmatched: 5. As DNA, the CDR3 is TGTGCCAGCAGCGAGGGACAGGGTGGGAACACCGGGGAGCTGTTTTTT. Amino acid sequence: CASSEGQGGNTGELFF.

The chain joins TRBV12-1 to TRBJ2-2; TRBD2 is the table's D call and was not checked against the DNA. TRBV12-1 is shown as a pseudogene. The CDR3 covers 17 residues. This chain's CDR3 is CASSFELAGGEVGELFF. CDR3 sequence (DNA): TGTGCCAGCAGCTTTGAACTAGCGGGAGGAGAGGTCGGGGAGCTGTTTTTT.

The chain joins TRBV20-1 to TRBJ1-2, with 8 bases lining up with TRBD1. The CDR3 extends over 11 amino acids. V dropped 7 bases and J dropped 8; count of bases not matched to a gene: 6. Germline CDR1 reads DFQATT; CDR2 reads SNEGSKA (reference sequence). Written as DNA, the CDR3 is TGCAGTGTGCGGACAGGGTACGGCTACACCTTC. Translated, it gives CSVRTGYGYTF.

The chain carries TRBV11-2 and TRBJ2-1, with 10 positions matching TRBD2. Germline CDR1 SGHAT, CDR2 FQNNGV. This CDR3 spans 14 amino acids. V shed 5 bases and J 6 bases; nucleotides not matched to a gene: 4. The CDR3 nucleotides read TGTGCCAGCAGCCCCGGGACTAGCGTCAATGAGCAGTTCTTC. Encoded protein: CASSPGTSVNEQFF. Looking up the rest from reference TRBV11-2 and TRBJ2-1 gives the full variable domain: EAGVAQSPRYKIIEKRQSVAFWCNPISGHATLYWYQQILGQGPKLLIQFQNNGVVDDSQLPKDRFSAERLKGVDSTLKIQPAKLEDSAVYLCASSPGTSVNEQFFGPGTRLTVL.

V gene TRBV2 combines with J gene TRBJ1-1; 7 nucleotides line up with TRBD1. Losses at the gene ends were 5 bases for V and 4 bases for J; bases not matched to a gene: 7. This CDR3 contains 14 residues. Germline loops: CDR1 SNHLY, CDR2 FYNNEI. CDR3 nucleotide sequence: TGTGCCAGCAGTCCATCAACAGGGGTCACTGAAGCTTTCTTT. It encodes CASSPSTGVTEAFF. Full variable domain (rest looked up from reference TRBV2 and TRBJ1-1): EPEVTQTPSHQVTQMGQEVILRCVPISNHLYFYWYRQILGQKVEFLVSFYNNEISEKSEIFDDQFSVERPDGSNFTLKIRSTKLEDSAMYFCASSPSTGVTEAFFGQGTRLTVV.

The CDR3 DNA follows: TGCAGTGTGGATATTCTCTATGGCTACACCTTC. It specifies CSVDILYGYTF. The chain combines TRBV20-1 with TRBJ1-2; no definite D call. V was clipped by 7 bases and J by 4 bases, with 10 bases between them. This CDR3 is built from 11 residues. Germline CDR1 and CDR2: DFQATT and SNEGSKA (reference sequence).

The chain carries TRBV6-6 and TRBJ1-4; 8 bases match TRBD1. Unmatched junction bases numbered 6, after V lost 6 bases and J lost 6 bases. The CDR3 is 14 amino acids. The germline V gene has CDR1 MNHNY and CDR2 SVGAGI (reference sequence). The CDR3 nucleotides read TGTGCCAGCAGCCGACAGGGGTCGGATGAAAAACTGTTTTTT. Protein product: CASSRQGSDEKLFF.

This chain links TRBV19 with TRBJ2-1; D uncertain. V was shortened by 6 bases and J by 6 bases, with 9 bases between the two germline ends. CDR3 length equals 12 residues. Germline V CDR1 and CDR2: LNHDA, SQIVND (reference sequence). This CDR3 is CASRGALNEQFF. The CDR3 DNA reads as TGTGCCAGTAGGGGTGCTCTCAATGAGCAGTTCTTC.

The chain is built from TRBV28 and TRBJ2-5; TRBD2 is a possible D gene (6 bases). Germline loops: CDR1 MDHEN, CDR2 SYDVKM. Trimming removed 6 bases from V and 2 bases from J, with 16 bases in between. The CDR3 covers 15 residues. The CDR3 region is CASSLSGHTQETQYF. For the CDR3, the DNA is TGTGCCAGCAGCTTGAGCGGGCATACTCAAGAGACCCAGTACTTC.

The V call is TRBV10-3, the J call TRBJ1-3; TRBD1 matches at 10 bases. V trimming: 8 bases; J trimming: 0 bases; junction bases outside the gene matches: 1. The CDR3 spans 14 residues. Germline assignment: CDR1 ENHRY and CDR2 SYGVKD. In nucleotides, the CDR3 is TGTGCCATCGGGACAGGGGCCTCTGGAAACACCATATATTTT. It is translated as CAIGTGASGNTIYF.

The chain carries TRBV6-2 or TRBV6-3 and TRBJ1-5, with 7 bases aligning to TRBD1. The CDR3 spans 15 residues. Germline V gene lookup returns CDR1 MNHEY and CDR2 SVGEGT. V dropped 5 bases and J dropped 1; count of bases not matched to a gene: 5. The CDR3 DNA reads TGTGCCAGCAGTCGAGACAGGGTAAGCAATCAGCCCCAGCATTTT. Its translation: CASSRDRVSNQPQHF.